Below, one TCR beta chain is given with its context. This sample is part of a study of cytomegalovirus exposure and HLA in healthy donors. Only in-frame clones appear in the TCRdb table, and some are missing; sequencing was by immunoSEQ multiplex PCR. There are over 50,000 clones in the sample; about 96% occur only once, and 1.2% lies in the top ten. The CDR3 is 17 residues long. Germline CDR1 and CDR2: LNHDA and SQIVND (reference sequence). The V end lost 1 base, the J end lost 0 bases, and 13 bases lay between the germline ends. This clonotype originated in a woman in her late teens or twenties in good health and CMV-seronegative. The chain employs TRBV19 and TRBJ1-5, with D tentatively TRBD1 (5 bases). The source material was PBMCs. The CDR3 loop is CASSIVPGGYSNQPQHF. The DNA for the CDR3 is TGTGCCAGTAGTATAGTACCGGGGGGATATAGCAATCAGCCCCAGCATTTT. Drawing the rest from reference TRBV19 and TRBJ1-5, the complete variable domain is DGGITQSPKYLFRKEGQNVTLSCEQNLNHDAMYWYRQDPGQGLRLIYYSQIVNDFQKGDIAEGYSVSREKKESFPLTVTSAQKNPTAFYLCASSIVPGGYSNQPQHFGDGTRLSIL.